What follows are 24 T cell receptor beta chains derived from one specimen sequenced in a study of T-cell reconstitution after alpha-beta-depleted transplantation in children. Unique molecular identifiers were built into the TCRbeta library. In TCRdb, the PCR reads were re-called with MiXCR into one record per CDR3 protein. The top ten clones hold 36% of a sample with almost 600,000 distinct CDR3 sequences, 25% to 30% of them seen once. The specimen comprised PBMCs, sampled before TCRalphabeta/CD19-depleted stem cell transplant. The receptors derive from a boy in the first two years of life with Wiskott-Aldrich syndrome, due to receive a stem cell transplant.

J is TRBJ2-3 and V is TRBV11-1; D might be TRBD2 (6 bases). Germline V CDR1 and CDR2: SGHAT, FQDESV (reference sequence). Deletions cut 7 bases from V and 9 bases from J, with 20 bases between. The CDR3 consists of 14 residues. CDR3 bases: TGTGCCAGCACCAAGGGGACGACGGAGGGGACGCAGTATTTT. Its protein product is CASTKGTTEGTQYF.

This clonotype was picked up a small number of times. The chain couples TRBV11-1 to TRBJ2-3, with a possible D match to TRBD1 (6 bases). V was trimmed by 5 bases and J by 6 bases, leaving 21 bases between them. The CDR3 loop spans 16 amino acids. CDR1 is SGHAT, CDR2 FQDESV, per germline (reference sequence). The CDR3 loop is CASSPRQARLGDTQYF. As DNA, the CDR3 is TGTGCCAGCAGCCCTCGACAGGCCCGCCTTGGGGATACGCAGTATTTT.

V gene TRBV28 combines with J gene TRBJ2-7; no clear D gene. CDR3 length equals 13 residues. V lost 6 bases and J 2 bases, leaving 11 bases between the germline ends. Looked up from germline, CDR1 is MDHEN and CDR2 is SYDVKM. In DNA form, the CDR3 reads TGTGCCAGCAGCCTAAAACTCACCTACGAGCAGTACTTC. Amino acids: CASSLKLTYEQYF.

Turning to this clonotype: The junction and the germline gene differ at one end; a read error may be behind it. The gene calls are TRBV10-3 and TRBJ1-1; possibly TRBD1 for D (5 bases). Germline CDR1 reads ENHRY; CDR2 reads SYGVKD. The CDR3 is 16 amino acids. The CDR3 nucleotides are TGTGCCATCAGTGCCTCCCCACAAGGGGTGAACACTGAAGCTTTCTTC. Its protein product is CAISASPQGVNTEAFF.

The V call is TRBV5-1, the J call TRBJ2-7, with a tentative D call TRBD2 (5 bases). Germline assignment: CDR1 SGHRS and CDR2 YFSETQ. V was shortened by 2 bases and J by 7 bases, with 16 bases between the two germline ends. The CDR3 is 14 residues long. The CDR3: CASSFALASGEQYF. The CDR3, as DNA: TGCGCCAGCAGCTTCGCGCTAGCTTCGGGTGAGCAGTACTTC.

The chain uses TRBV18 and TRBJ2-5; D may be TRBD1 or TRBD2 (7 bases each). The CDR3 totals 15 residues. The V and J ends lost 6 bases and 5 bases respectively, with 19 bases between them. Germline loops: CDR1 KGHSH, CDR2 LQKENI. The CDR3 protein is CASSRQGGYEETQYF. The CDR3, as DNA: TGTGCCAGCTCTCGACAGGGAGGGTATGAGGAGACCCAGTACTTC.

This clonotype turned up a few times. V and J are TRBV29-1 and TRBJ2-1, with D perhaps matching TRBD1 or TRBD2 (7 bases each). This CDR3 comprises 15 residues. With 6 bases removed from V and 1 base from J, the gap between germline ends came to 16 bases. Germline V CDR1 and CDR2: SQVTM, ANQGSEA. CDR3 in DNA: TGCAGCGTCCATACCAGGGGGGGGTCCTACAATGAGCAGTTCTTC. Translated: CSVHTRGGSYNEQFF.

V usage is TRBV7-2 and J usage is TRBJ2-2; D is unresolved. This CDR3 region has 15 residues. Trimming shortened V by 6 bases and J by 5 bases, and 16 bases separated the two germline ends. CDR1 is SGHTA, CDR2 FQGNSA, per germline. This CDR3 reads CASRSPGRTTGELFF. The CDR3, as DNA: TGTGCCAGCAGATCCCCGGGCCGAACAACCGGGGAGCTGTTTTTT.

The rearrangement uses TRBV27 and TRBJ2-2; D is undetermined. The CDR3 consists of 13 residues. Trimming removed 2 bases from V and 6 bases from J, with 7 bases in between. In germline, CDR1 is MNHEY, CDR2 SMNVEV (reference sequence). CDR3: CASSLGLPGELFF. The CDR3 nucleotides are TGTGCCAGCAGTTTAGGGCTTCCCGGGGAGCTGTTTTTT.

CDR3 sequence reads: CASSEVLAGAYSEQFF. The CDR3, as DNA: TGTGCCAGCAGTGAGGTATTAGCCGGGGCATATTCTGAGCAGTTCTTC. This chain joins TRBV2 and TRBJ2-1, with D tentatively TRBD1 or TRBD2 (5 bases each). CDR1 SNHLY and CDR2 FYNNEI come from the germline V gene. Trimming shortened V by 3 bases and J by 9 bases, and 21 bases separated the two germline ends. The CDR3 runs 16 residues.

This clonotype showed up many times. V gene TRBV5-1 combines with J gene TRBJ2-5; 16 bases are shared with TRBD2. The germline gives CDR1 SGHRS, CDR2 YFSETQ. V trimming: 4 bases; J trimming: 2 bases; junction bases outside the gene matches: 2. The CDR3 is 16 residues long. This CDR3 reads CASSPGLAGGQETQYF. The CDR3 DNA sequence: TGCGCCAGCAGCCCGGGACTAGCGGGAGGGCAAGAGACCCAGTACTTC. Drawing the rest from reference TRBV5-1 and TRBJ2-5, the complete variable domain is KAGVTQTPRYLIKTRGQQVTLSCSPISGHRSVSWYQQTPGQGLQFLFEYFSETQRNKGNFPGRFSGRQFSNSRSEMNVSTLELGDSALYLCASSPGLAGGQETQYFGPGTRLLVL.

The rearrangement joins TRBV15 to TRBJ2-1; D is possibly TRBD2 (5 bases). V lost 1 base and J lost 8, with 12 bases in between. Germline V gene sequence: CDR1 LNHNV, CDR2 YYDKDF (reference sequence). This CDR3 region has 14 residues. CDR3 loop: CATSRVVGVHEQFF. In DNA form, the CDR3 reads TGTGCCACCAGCAGAGTTGTCGGGGTCCATGAGCAGTTCTTC.

V gene TRBV5-1 combines with J gene TRBJ2-3, with D maybe TRBD1 (5 bases). Germline CDR1 is SGHRS and CDR2 is YFSETQ. V gave up 2 bases and J gave up 2 bases, with 15 bases separating them. The CDR3 spans 16 residues. The CDR3: CASSLLTADPTDTQYF. Here the CDR3 DNA reads TGCGCCAGCAGCTTACTGACAGCAGATCCCACAGATACGCAGTATTTT.

This clonotype was counted a few times. The J gene is TRBJ1-1, the V gene TRBV4-1, with D possibly matching TRBD1 (6 bases). Trimming cost V 4 bases and J 1 base, with 13 bases left between them. The CDR3 is made up of 15 amino acids. CDR1 MGHRA and CDR2 YSYEKL come from the germline V gene. The CDR3 sequence is CASSRSGQQNTEAFF. The CDR3 coding sequence is TGCGCCAGCAGCCGAAGCGGACAGCAGAACACTGAAGCTTTCTTT.

This clonotype appeared a few times. This chain uses TRBV14 with TRBJ2-7, with D possibly matching TRBD2 (5 bases). Germline V gene data show CDR1 as SGHDN and CDR2 as FVKESK. This CDR3 has 15 residues. The germline V and J ends were trimmed by 1 base and 1 base, with 11 bases remaining between them. In nucleotides, the CDR3 is TGTGCCAGCAGCCAAGGACCGACTACTTCCTACGAGCAGTACTTC. Its translation: CASSQGPTTSYEQYF.

The chain carries TRBV15 and TRBJ1-4; D not certain. This CDR3 is built from 14 residues. The ends were cut back, 0 bases at V and 6 bases at J, with 8 bases in the middle. Germline V gene data show CDR1 as LNHNV and CDR2 as YYDKDF (reference sequence). In DNA, the CDR3 is TGTGCCACCAGCAGAGACCCGGCTGATGAAAAACTGTTTTTT. Its translation is CATSRDPADEKLFF.

The V call is TRBV5-1, the J call TRBJ2-2; the match to TRBD2 covers 8 bases. Unmatched junction bases numbered 7, after V lost 4 bases and J lost 5 bases. This CDR3 has 15 amino acids. CDR1 is SGHRS, CDR2 YFSETQ, per germline. CDR3 in amino acids: CASSREGLLTGELFF. As DNA, the CDR3 is TGCGCCAGCAGCCGGGAGGGCCTCTTAACCGGGGAGCTGTTTTTT.

This clonotype was recorded a few times. V and J are TRBV5-1 and TRBJ2-5, with D possibly matching TRBD2 (5 bases). Trimming removed 4 bases from V and 5 bases from J, with 15 bases in between. The CDR3 covers 14 residues. From germline, CDR1 is SGHRS and CDR2 YFSETQ. As DNA, the CDR3 is TGCGCCAGCAGCGTAACAGCAAAGCGGGAGACCCAGTACTTC. This sequence encodes CASSVTAKRETQYF.

The chain links TRBV27 to TRBJ2-3; 10 bases match TRBD2. The CDR3 is 18 residues long. Trimming cost V 5 bases and J 4 bases; bases outside gene matches: 15. Germline CDR1 and CDR2: MNHEY and SMNVEV (reference sequence). The CDR3 sequence is CASSRKREGQGWADTQYF. CDR3 nucleotides: TGTGCCAGCAGTCGGAAGCGGGAGGGCCAAGGCTGGGCAGATACGCAGTATTTT.

This clonotype was recorded a few times. CDR3: CASSQDGGSQNIQYF. For the CDR3, the DNA is TGCGCCAGCAGCCAAGATGGCGGGAGCCAAAACATTCAGTACTTC. The chain combines TRBV4-1 with TRBJ2-4; 7 nucleotides align to TRBD2. From germline, CDR1 is MGHRA and CDR2 YSYEKL. V lost 0 bases to trimming and J lost 5 bases; unmatched junction nucleotides: 4. There are 15 residues in the CDR3.

The chain recombines TRBV5-1 with TRBJ2-1; D perhaps matches TRBD2 (6 bases). V lost 1 base and J 7 bases, leaving 15 bases between the germline ends. This CDR3 has 15 amino acids. CDR1 and CDR2 (germline): SGHRS, YFSETQ. The CDR3: CASSLSGAKGNEQFF. As DNA, the CDR3 is TGCGCCAGCAGCTTGTCGGGAGCTAAGGGGAATGAGCAGTTCTTC. Full variable domain (rest looked up from reference TRBV5-1 and TRBJ2-1): KAGVTQTPRYLIKTRGQQVTLSCSPISGHRSVSWYQQTPGQGLQFLFEYFSETQRNKGNFPGRFSGRQFSNSRSEMNVSTLELGDSALYLCASSLSGAKGNEQFFGPGTRLTVL.

The chain recombines TRBV20-1 with TRBJ2-5; a possible D gene is TRBD2 (5 bases). Deletions cut 3 bases from V and 3 bases from J, with 8 bases between. CDR3 size: 12 residues. Germline-derived CDR1 and CDR2 are DFQATT and SNEGSKA (reference sequence). CDR3 nucleotide sequence: TGCAGTGCTAGCCCAGCGGAAGAGACCCAGTACTTC. Its protein is CSASPAEETQYF.

This clonotype was found a few times. The rearrangement links TRBV24-1 to TRBJ2-3; 10 bases align to TRBD2. This CDR3 has 17 amino acids. The germline V gene has CDR1 KGHDR and CDR2 SFDVKD. V shed 3 bases, J shed 2 bases, and the junction held 7 bases outside the gene matches. The CDR3 bases are TGTGCCACCAGTGATCCCCTAGCGGGAGTGATCACAGATACGCAGTATTTT. This encodes CATSDPLAGVITDTQYF.

The chain combines TRBV12-5 with TRBJ1-1; D is uncertain. V gave up 1 base and J gave up 0 bases, with 6 bases separating them. This CDR3 has 14 amino acids. Germline V CDR1 and CDR2: LGHNT, FRNRAP. The CDR3 region has the DNA TGTGCTAGTGGTTTGGAACTCTTGAACACTGAAGCTTTCTTT. Its protein is CASGLELLNTEAFF. The whole variable domain, filled in from reference TRBV12-5 and TRBJ1-1, reads DARVTQTPRHKVTEMGQEVTMRCQPILGHNTVFWYRQTMMQGLELLAYFRNRAPLDDSGMPKDRFSAEMPDATLATLKIQPSEPRDSAVYFCASGLELLNTEAFFGQGTRLTVV.